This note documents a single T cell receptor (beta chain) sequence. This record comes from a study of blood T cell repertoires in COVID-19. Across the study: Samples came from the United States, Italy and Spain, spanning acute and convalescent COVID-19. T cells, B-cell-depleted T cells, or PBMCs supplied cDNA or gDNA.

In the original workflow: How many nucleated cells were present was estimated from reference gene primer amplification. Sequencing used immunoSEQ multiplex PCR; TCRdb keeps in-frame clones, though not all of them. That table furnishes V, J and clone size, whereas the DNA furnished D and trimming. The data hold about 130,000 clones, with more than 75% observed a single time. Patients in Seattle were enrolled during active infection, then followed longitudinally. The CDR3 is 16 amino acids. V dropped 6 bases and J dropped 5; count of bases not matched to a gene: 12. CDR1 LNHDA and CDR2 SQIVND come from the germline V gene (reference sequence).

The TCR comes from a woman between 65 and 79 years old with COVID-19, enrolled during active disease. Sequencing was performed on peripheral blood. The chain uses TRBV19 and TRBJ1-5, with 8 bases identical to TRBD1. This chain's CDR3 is CASRIGQGKAHQPQHF. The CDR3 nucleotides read TGTGCCAGTAGGATCGGACAGGGTAAAGCCCATCAGCCCCAGCATTTT.